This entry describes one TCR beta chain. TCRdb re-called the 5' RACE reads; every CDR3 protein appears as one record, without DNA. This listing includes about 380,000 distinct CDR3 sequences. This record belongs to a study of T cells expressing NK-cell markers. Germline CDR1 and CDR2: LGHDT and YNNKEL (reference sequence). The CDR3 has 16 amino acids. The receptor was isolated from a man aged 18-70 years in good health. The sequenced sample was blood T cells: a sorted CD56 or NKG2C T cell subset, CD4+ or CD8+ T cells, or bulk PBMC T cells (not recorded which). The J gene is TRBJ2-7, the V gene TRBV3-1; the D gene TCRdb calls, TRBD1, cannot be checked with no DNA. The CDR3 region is CASSQLTGKGKYEQYF.